What follows describes a single TCR beta chain. Its antigen is still unknown. Treatment specified: about 20 received Ad26.COV2.S at low or high dose, single or two shots; 5 received placebo; per-sample allocation not given. At day 63 after the first vaccine or placebo injection, samples were drawn. The sample comes from a study of Ad26.COV2.S vaccination and SARS-CoV-2 variants. About the study: In the COV1001 trial, the donor was in the Ad26.COV2.S arm. Ad26.COV2.S given intramuscularly, once or twice 56 days apart. Overall study results and limits: Comparable non-spike TCR breadth was observed in vaccine and placebo recipients.

Germline CDR1 reads SGHRS; CDR2 reads YFSETQ. Trimming took 2 bases from V and 4 from J; bases not matched to a gene: 5. The CDR3 contains 14 residues. Clones were sequenced by immunoSEQ multiplex PCR, and TCRdb holds only the in-frame ones, with some missing. The sample has 450,000 to 550,000 clones, nearly 90% seen once. This sequence joins TRBV5-1 and TRBJ1-1; TRBD1 matches at 7 bases. The sequence was collected from a person aged 18-65 years who received the Ad26.COV2.S COVID-19 vaccine or a placebo. Source: peripheral blood, taken in a trial of Ad26.COV2.S vaccine versus placebo. CDR3 bases: TGCGCCAGCAGCTTACGACAGGGAGGCACTGAAGCTTTCTTT. It codes for CASSLRQGGTEAFF.